This T cell receptor beta chain was sequenced during a study of blood T cell repertoires in COVID-19. As handled by the study authors: By means of reference gene primer amplification, nucleated cell counts were estimated. Clones were sequenced by immunoSEQ multiplex PCR, and TCRdb holds only the in-frame ones, with some missing. D and trimming come from the DNA, and the V and J calls and clone size come from that table. Here the sample spans about 440,000 clones, around nine tenths being singletons. CDR1 and CDR2 from the germline V gene are SGHVS and FQNEAQ. There are 17 residues in the CDR3. V was pared by 1 base and J by 1 base, with 14 bases between.

Source material: PBMCs or T cells enriched from blood (not recorded which). The clonotype was recovered from a young woman with acute COVID-19. The V call is TRBV7-8, the J call TRBJ1-5, with D maybe TRBD1 (5 bases). The CDR3 DNA follows: TGTGCCAGCAGCTTAGGTCCACCAGGGCGCAGCAATCAGCCCCAGCATTTT. Its translation is CASSLGPPGRSNQPQHF.